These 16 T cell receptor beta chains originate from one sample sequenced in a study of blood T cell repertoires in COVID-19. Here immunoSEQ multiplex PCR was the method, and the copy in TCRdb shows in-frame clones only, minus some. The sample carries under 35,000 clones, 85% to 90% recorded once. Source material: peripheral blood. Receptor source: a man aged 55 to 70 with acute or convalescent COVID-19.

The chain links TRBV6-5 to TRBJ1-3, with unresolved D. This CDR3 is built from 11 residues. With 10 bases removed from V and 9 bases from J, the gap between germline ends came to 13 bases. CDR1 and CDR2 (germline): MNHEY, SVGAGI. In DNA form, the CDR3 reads TGTGCCACCACGGGTGGAGGCACCATATATTTT. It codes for CATTGGGTIYF.

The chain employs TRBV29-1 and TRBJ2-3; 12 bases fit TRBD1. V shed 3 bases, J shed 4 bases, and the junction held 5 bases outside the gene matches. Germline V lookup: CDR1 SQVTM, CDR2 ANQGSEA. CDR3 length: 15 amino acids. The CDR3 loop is CSVDPGTGGPDTQYF. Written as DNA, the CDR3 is TGCAGCGTTGACCCCGGGACAGGGGGCCCAGATACGCAGTATTTT.

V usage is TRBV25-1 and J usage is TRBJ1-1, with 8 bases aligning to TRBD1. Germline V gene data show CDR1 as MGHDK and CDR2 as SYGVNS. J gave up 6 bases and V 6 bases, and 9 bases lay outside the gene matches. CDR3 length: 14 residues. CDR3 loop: CASRGDRRVPEAFF. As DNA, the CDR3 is TGTGCCAGCAGGGGGGACAGGCGAGTCCCTGAAGCTTTCTTT.

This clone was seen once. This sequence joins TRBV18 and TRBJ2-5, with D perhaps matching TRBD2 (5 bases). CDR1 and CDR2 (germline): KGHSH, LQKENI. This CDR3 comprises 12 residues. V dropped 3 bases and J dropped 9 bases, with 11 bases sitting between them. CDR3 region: CASSPADGAQYF. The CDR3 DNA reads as TGTGCCAGCTCACCGGCGGACGGGGCCCAGTACTTC.

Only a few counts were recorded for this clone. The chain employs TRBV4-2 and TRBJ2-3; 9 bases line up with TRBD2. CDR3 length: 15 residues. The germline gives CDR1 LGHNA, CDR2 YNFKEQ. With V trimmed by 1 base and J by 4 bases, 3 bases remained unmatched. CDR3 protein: CASSQGTSVSDTQYF. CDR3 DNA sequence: TGTGCCAGCAGCCAAGGGACTAGCGTATCAGATACGCAGTATTTT.

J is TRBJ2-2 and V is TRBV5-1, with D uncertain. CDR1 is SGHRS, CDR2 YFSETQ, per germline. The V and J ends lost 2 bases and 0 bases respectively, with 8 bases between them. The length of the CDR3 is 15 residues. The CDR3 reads CASSLQNTNTGELFF. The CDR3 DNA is TGCGCCAGCAGCTTACAGAACACGAACACCGGGGAGCTGTTTTTT.

CDR3 sequence (DNA): TGTGCCAGCAGAAATTCGGGAGCCCCCGTCTACAATGAGCAGTTCTTC. Encoded protein: CASRNSGAPVYNEQFF. This rearrangement joins TRBV6-6 to TRBJ2-1; a weak D match, TRBD2 (6 bases). Trimming stripped 6 bases from V and 3 bases from J, with 18 bases between. CDR3 length: 16 amino acids. From germline, CDR1 is MNHNY and CDR2 SVGAGI (reference sequence).

The CDR3 protein is CASSLTTYDEQYF. CDR3 bases: TGCGCCAGCAGCTTGACCACTTATGACGAGCAGTACTTC. This chain uses TRBV5-1 with TRBJ2-7; D uncertain. Germline CDR1 and CDR2: SGHRS and YFSETQ. CDR3 length equals 13 residues. V was clipped by 1 base and J by 5 bases, with 10 bases between them.

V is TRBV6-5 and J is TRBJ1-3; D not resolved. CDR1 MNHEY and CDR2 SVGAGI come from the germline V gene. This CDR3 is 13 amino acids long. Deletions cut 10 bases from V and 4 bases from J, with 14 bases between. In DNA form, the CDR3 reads TGTGCCATATTGGTCGGAGACGGAAACACCATATATTTT. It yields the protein CAILVGDGNTIYF.

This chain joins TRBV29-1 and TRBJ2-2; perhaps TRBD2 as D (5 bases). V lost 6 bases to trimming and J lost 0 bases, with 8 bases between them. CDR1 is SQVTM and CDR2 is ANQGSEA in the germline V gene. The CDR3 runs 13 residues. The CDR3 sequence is CSVRGTNTGELFF. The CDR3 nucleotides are TGCAGCGTCCGAGGGACGAACACCGGGGAGCTGTTTTTT.

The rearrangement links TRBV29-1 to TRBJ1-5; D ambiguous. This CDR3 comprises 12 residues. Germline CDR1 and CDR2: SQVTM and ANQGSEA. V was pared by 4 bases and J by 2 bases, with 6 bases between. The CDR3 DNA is TGCAGCGTTGTGGAGGGCAATCAGCCCCAGCATTTT. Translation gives CSVVEGNQPQHF.

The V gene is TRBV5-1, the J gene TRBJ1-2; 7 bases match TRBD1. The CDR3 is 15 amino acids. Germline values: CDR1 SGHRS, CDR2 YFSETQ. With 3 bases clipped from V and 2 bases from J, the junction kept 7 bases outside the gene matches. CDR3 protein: CASSWGDRDNYGYTF. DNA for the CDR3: TGCGCCAGCAGCTGGGGTGACAGGGACAACTATGGCTACACCTTC. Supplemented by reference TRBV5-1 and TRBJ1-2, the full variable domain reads KAGVTQTPRYLIKTRGQQVTLSCSPISGHRSVSWYQQTPGQGLQFLFEYFSETQRNKGNFPGRFSGRQFSNSRSEMNVSTLELGDSALYLCASSWGDRDNYGYTFGSGTRLTVV.

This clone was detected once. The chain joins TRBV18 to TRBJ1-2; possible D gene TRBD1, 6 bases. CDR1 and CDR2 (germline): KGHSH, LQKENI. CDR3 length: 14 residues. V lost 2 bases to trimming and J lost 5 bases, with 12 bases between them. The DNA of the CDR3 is TGTGCCAGCTCACCATATGGACAGCTATATGGCTACACCTTC. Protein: CASSPYGQLYGYTF. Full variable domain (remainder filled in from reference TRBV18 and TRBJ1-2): NAGVMQNPRHLVRRRGQEARLRCSPMKGHSHVYWYRQLPEEGLKFMVYLQKENIIDESGMPKERFSAEFPKEGPSILRIQQVVRGDSAAYFCASSPYGQLYGYTFGSGTRLTVV.

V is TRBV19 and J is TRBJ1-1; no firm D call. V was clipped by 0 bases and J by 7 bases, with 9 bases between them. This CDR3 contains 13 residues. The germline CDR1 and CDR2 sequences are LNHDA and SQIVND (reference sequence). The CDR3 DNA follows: TGTGCCAGTAGTATAGAATTGTCAAATGAAGCTTTCTTT. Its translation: CASSIELSNEAFF. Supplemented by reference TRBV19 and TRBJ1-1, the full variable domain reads DGGITQSPKYLFRKEGQNVTLSCEQNLNHDAMYWYRQDPGQGLRLIYYSQIVNDFQKGDIAEGYSVSREKKESFPLTVTSAQKNPTAFYLCASSIELSNEAFFGQGTRLTVV.

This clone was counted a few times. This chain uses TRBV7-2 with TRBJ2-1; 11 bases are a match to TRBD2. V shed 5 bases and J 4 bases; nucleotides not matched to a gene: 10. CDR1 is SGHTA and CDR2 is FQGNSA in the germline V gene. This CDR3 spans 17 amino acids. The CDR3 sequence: CASSPLLSGGEYNEQFF. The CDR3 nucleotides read TGTGCCAGCAGCCCCCTCCTTAGCGGGGGGGAATACAATGAGCAGTTCTTC.

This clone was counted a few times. CDR3 loop: CASSLNGLAGGIDTQYF. The DNA for the CDR3 is TGTGCCAGCAGCTTAAACGGACTAGCGGGGGGTATAGATACGCAGTATTTT. The J gene is TRBJ2-3, the V gene TRBV11-2; 14 positions agree with TRBD2. CDR1 and CDR2 (germline): SGHAT, FQNNGV. Losses at the gene ends were 2 bases for V and 5 bases for J; bases not matched to a gene: 6. This CDR3 spans 17 amino acids.